These 20 T cell receptor beta chains were sequenced from one sample in a study of T-cell memory formation after mild COVID-19. TCRdb passed the 5' RACE reads through MiXCR, listing each CDR3 protein once. Here the sample spans nearly 110,000 distinct CDR3 sequences, approximately 15% being singletons. The material sequenced was PBMCs or a T cell subset sorted from them (not recorded which). The origin of the receptors is an adult woman who had mild COVID-19 (a few samples of this study predate the infection). Cell type and time point are not known.

This clonotype has at least ten counts. The chain carries TRBV5-1 and TRBJ2-7, with D possibly TRBD1 on 6 matching bases. Germline CDR1 SGHRS, CDR2 YFSETQ. The V end was cut by 4 bases, the J end by 5 bases, with 16 bases between. This CDR3 is 14 amino acids long. CDR3 residues: CASSLGQGIDEQYF. The CDR3 DNA follows: TGCGCCAGCAGCCTGGGACAAGGAATCGACGAGCAGTACTTC.

The chain links TRBV27 to TRBJ2-1; 13 positions agree with TRBD2. V lost 3 bases, J lost 8 bases, and 16 bases stayed unmatched. The CDR3 extends over 19 amino acids. Per germline, CDR1 MNHEY and CDR2 SMNVEV (reference sequence). In nucleotides, the CDR3 is TGTGCCAGCAGTTTTTATGGTAGTCGAGGACTAGCGGGAGTATATGAGCAGTTCTTC. Its translation: CASSFYGSRGLAGVYEQFF.

This clonotype was seen more than once but under ten times. The chain employs TRBV12-3 or TRBV12-4 and TRBJ2-3, with TRBD2 matching over 16 bases. V lost 5 bases and J lost 4; bases outside the gene matches: 18. The CDR3 contains 21 residues. The CDR3 region is CASSPWGSGTSGRAPPDTQYF. The CDR3, as DNA: TGTGCCAGCAGTCCCTGGGGATCGGGGACTAGCGGGAGGGCCCCCCCAGATACGCAGTATTTT.

This clonotype was recorded a few times. The chain uses TRBV5-1 and TRBJ1-1; 9 bases map to TRBD1. The junction had 7 bases not matched to a gene; V was cut back by 3 bases and J by 7 bases. The CDR3 is made up of 14 amino acids. The germline V gene has CDR1 SGHRS and CDR2 YFSETQ. The CDR3 loop is CASSSPLGQGEAFF. The CDR3 nucleotides are TGCGCCAGCAGCTCACCCCTGGGACAGGGTGAAGCTTTCTTT.

This clonotype was counted only a few times. The rearrangement joins TRBV3-1 to TRBJ2-5; D call uncertain. In germline, CDR1 is LGHDT, CDR2 YNNKEL (reference sequence). The CDR3 is made up of 14 amino acids. V was pared by 0 bases and J by 5 bases, with 10 bases between. Here the CDR3 reads CASSQEVYRETQYF. For the CDR3, the DNA is TGTGCCAGCAGCCAAGAAGTGTATCGGGAGACCCAGTACTTC.

The V gene is TRBV7-9, the J gene TRBJ2-2; the match to TRBD2 covers 9 bases. In germline, CDR1 is SEHNR, CDR2 FQNEAQ (reference sequence). V was clipped by 3 bases and J by 1 base; unmatched bases: 6. This CDR3 is 17 amino acids long. The CDR3 reads CASSLPVAGVNTGELFF. The CDR3 DNA reads as TGTGCCAGCAGCTTGCCCGTAGCGGGAGTGAACACCGGGGAGCTGTTTTTT.

V is TRBV27 and J is TRBJ1-2; TRBD1 might be the D (5 bases). V was clipped by 3 bases and J by 2 bases, with 7 bases between them. The germline V gene has CDR1 MNHEY and CDR2 SMNVEV (reference sequence). This CDR3 is built from 13 residues. CDR3 sequence (DNA): TGTGCCAGCAGTTTGAAGGGGAACTATGGCTACACCTTC. This encodes CASSLKGNYGYTF.

Only a few counts were recorded for this clonotype. The chain employs TRBV5-6 and TRBJ1-2; D is unclear. Germline CDR1 is SGHDT and CDR2 is YYEEEE. V was shortened by 0 bases and J by 4 bases, with 7 bases between the two germline ends. This CDR3 has 13 residues. CDR3 DNA sequence: TGTGCCAGCAGCTTGGCCGGAATCTATGGCTACACCTTC. Translating gives CASSLAGIYGYTF.

There are a few counts of this clonotype. This chain connects TRBV12-3 or TRBV12-4 to TRBJ2-5; D ambiguous. The CDR3 length is 14 residues. Trimming took 3 bases from V and 2 from J, leaving 10 bases between them. CDR3 in amino acids: CASSFRAVQETQYF. Written as DNA, the CDR3 is TGTGCCAGCAGTTTTCGTGCGGTTCAAGAGACCCAGTACTTC.

The chain uses TRBV5-1 and TRBJ1-1; 8 bases map to TRBD1. Germline CDR1 SGHRS, CDR2 YFSETQ. This CDR3 contains 16 residues. The V and J ends lost 2 bases and 0 bases, in that order; junction bases with no gene match: 6. CDR3 residues: CASSFGTGIMNTEAFF. CDR3 nucleotides: TGCGCCAGCAGCTTTGGGACAGGAATCATGAACACTGAAGCTTTCTTT.

This clonotype has only a few counts. The chain is built from TRBV7-9 and TRBJ1-4; no clear D. Germline assignment: CDR1 SEHNR and CDR2 FQNEAQ (reference sequence). CDR3 size: 14 residues. V was pared by 5 bases and J by 3 bases, with 10 bases between. The CDR3 loop reads CASSPRPPNEKLFF. Written as DNA, the CDR3 is TGTGCCAGCAGCCCGCGTCCTCCTAATGAAAAACTGTTTTTT.

The rearrangement uses TRBV12-3 or TRBV12-4 and TRBJ2-5, with 8 bases lining up with TRBD1. J gave up 4 bases and V 6 bases, and 7 bases lay outside the gene matches. There are 14 residues in the CDR3. The CDR3 DNA is TGTGCCAGCAGCAACCGACAGGGGAGAGAGACCCAGTACTTC. It codes for CASSNRQGRETQYF.

This clonotype showed up just a few times. V and J are TRBV20-1 and TRBJ2-3, with D possibly being TRBD2 (6 bases). This CDR3 is 20 amino acids long. Trimming cost V 0 bases and J 4 bases, with 29 bases left between them. Germline-derived CDR1 and CDR2 are DFQATT and SNEGSKA (reference sequence). This CDR3 reads CSARDFGAGLVVGYADTQYF. In DNA, the CDR3 is TGCAGTGCTAGAGATTTCGGGGCGGGATTAGTAGTGGGTTATGCAGATACGCAGTATTTT.

V gene TRBV4-1 combines with J gene TRBJ2-2; possible D gene TRBD2, 5 bases. This CDR3 comprises 13 residues. V was pared by 2 bases and J by 7 bases, with 8 bases between. In germline, CDR1 is MGHRA, CDR2 YSYEKL. DNA of the CDR3: TGCGCCAGCAGCCAACCTGCGGGCGGGGAGCTGTTTTTT. Its protein product is CASSQPAGGELFF.

This chain links TRBV24-1 with TRBJ1-2; a possible D gene is TRBD1 (5 bases). V was trimmed by 4 bases and J by 8 bases, leaving 16 bases between them. Per germline, CDR1 KGHDR and CDR2 SFDVKD. The CDR3 is 14 amino acids. CDR3 amino acids: CATSDRGTVFGYTF. In DNA form, the CDR3 reads TGTGCCACCAGTGACCGCGGGACCGTTTTCGGCTACACCTTC.

The rearrangement links TRBV9 to TRBJ2-7; D perhaps matches TRBD2 (6 bases). Germline assignment: CDR1 SGDLS and CDR2 YYNGEE. V gave up 3 bases and J gave up 3 bases, with 13 bases separating them. This CDR3 contains 14 residues. The CDR3 loop is CASSERGGYYEQYF. The CDR3 bases are TGTGCCAGCAGCGAAAGAGGAGGGTACTACGAGCAGTACTTC.

The chain joins TRBV7-2 to TRBJ1-1; 7 nucleotides line up with TRBD1. The length of the CDR3 is 17 residues. The V gene end was trimmed by 0 bases and the J gene end by 5 bases; junction bases not matched to a gene: 12. The germline gives CDR1 SGHTA, CDR2 FQGNSA. The CDR3 here is CASSLAGQTAKWTEAFF. The DNA for the CDR3 is TGTGCCAGCAGCTTAGCGGGACAGACAGCGAAGTGGACTGAAGCTTTCTTT.

The chain is built from TRBV29-1 and TRBJ2-5; D tentatively fits TRBD1 or TRBD2 (6 bases each). With 2 bases removed from V and 3 bases from J, the gap between germline ends came to 13 bases. Per germline, CDR1 SQVTM and CDR2 ANQGSEA. There are 14 residues in the CDR3. CDR3 in DNA: TGCAGCGTTGAAAGGGGGGCCGGGGAAGAGACCCAGTACTTC. It yields the protein CSVERGAGEETQYF.

This chain connects TRBV7-9 to TRBJ2-7; 7 bases fit TRBD1. The J segment lost 6 bases and the V segment lost 5 bases, leaving 13 bases of the junction unmatched. Per the germline V gene, CDR1 is SEHNR and CDR2 is FQNEAQ (reference sequence). CDR3 length: 15 residues. CDR3 residues: CASSHTRTGRAEQYF. For the CDR3, the DNA is TGTGCCAGCAGCCACACCAGGACAGGACGCGCCGAGCAGTACTTC. Using reference TRBV7-9 and TRBJ2-7 for the parts outside the CDR3, the full variable domain is DTGVSQNPRHKITKRGQNVTFRCDPISEHNRLYWYRQTLGQGPEFLTYFQNEAQLEKSRLLSDRFSAERPKGSFSTLEIQRTEQGDSAMYLCASSHTRTGRAEQYFGPGTRLTVT.

V gene TRBV6-5 combines with J gene TRBJ2-1, with 10 bases fitting TRBD2. Germline CDR1 MNHEY, CDR2 SVGAGI. With V trimmed by 4 bases and J by 4 bases, 4 bases remained unmatched. CDR3 size: 15 residues. Here the CDR3 reads CASSSSGSQYNEQFF. Written as DNA, the CDR3 is TGTGCCAGCAGTTCTAGCGGGAGCCAGTACAATGAGCAGTTCTTC.